This TCR beta chain was found in a study of cytomegalovirus exposure and HLA in healthy donors. Study-wide findings and caveats: For most TCR sequences rarity was the rule, although some public TCRs occurred in many donors.

V gave up 5 bases and J gave up 16 bases; unmatched junction bases: 8. CDR3 length: 11 amino acids. CDR1 and CDR2 from the germline V gene are MNHEY and SMNVEV (reference sequence). Primers: 60 Vbeta forward and 13 Jbeta reverse. Libraries were prepared by immunoSEQ multiplex PCR; TCRdb keeps only in-frame clonotypes and omits some of them. The repertoire holds around 150,000 clones, with around 63% as singletons. While unrecorded immune exposures were likely, the donors were nominally healthy when sampled. This clone was detected only a few times. What it recognizes is unknown. The material sequenced was PBMCs. This TCR derives from a human donor in good health. V gene TRBV27 combines with J gene TRBJ2-1; 7 nucleotides align to TRBD2. DNA of the CDR3: TGTGCCAGCAGTACCCCTAGCGGCACCTTCTTC. Protein: CASSTPSGTFF.